What follows are 14 T cell receptor beta chains derived from one specimen sequenced in a study of naive and memory T cell subsets. Study findings and constraints: Possibly reflecting memory cells re-expressing CD45RA, a few larger clonotypes occurred in naive repertoires, especially CD8.

These receptors lack a known antigen. Both TRBC1 and TRBC2 were covered by a beta constant-region primer of two equimolar oligonucleotides. The ligated cDNA underwent four PCR rounds using SP2 and nested alpha and beta constant-region primers. TCRdb reanalysed the UMI-ligation and nested PCR reads using MiXCR and keeps one entry per CDR3 protein. The profile shows under 150,000 distinct CDR3 sequences, about a fifth of them singletons. The specimen sequenced was naive CD8+ T cells from blood. These receptors all come from a human donor in good health.

This clonotype was picked up one time. The chain recombines TRBV13 with TRBJ2-5, with 15 bases identical to TRBD2. With 4 bases clipped from V and 5 bases from J, the junction kept 8 bases outside the gene matches. CDR3 length equals 17 residues. The V gene's germline CDR1 is PRHDT and CDR2 FYEKMQ (reference sequence). In DNA, the CDR3 is TGTGCCAGCAGCTGGGGACTAGCGGGAGGCGCTTGGGAGACCCAGTACTTC. Amino acids: CASSWGLAGGAWETQYF.

The chain joins TRBV30 to TRBJ1-2; D is unresolved. The ends were cut back, 0 bases at V and 6 bases at J, with 11 bases in the middle. There are 13 residues in the CDR3. From germline, CDR1 is GTSNPN and CDR2 SVGIG (reference sequence). The CDR3 reads CAWSVSAGDGYTF. The CDR3 region has the DNA TGTGCCTGGAGTGTATCCGCAGGAGATGGCTACACCTTC.

This sequence joins TRBV29-1 and TRBJ2-3; 13 positions match TRBD2. V was clipped by 8 bases and J by 4 bases; unmatched bases: 12. The CDR3 spans 16 residues. CDR1 and CDR2 (germline): SQVTM, ANQGSEA. In DNA form, the CDR3 reads TGCAGCCAAGCGAGGACTAGCGGGAGTAGTGCAGATACGCAGTATTTT. Protein product: CSQARTSGSSADTQYF.

This clonotype was found a few times. The rearrangement joins TRBV20-1 to TRBJ2-2; TRBD2 aligns across 7 bases. CDR3 size: 16 residues. Unmatched junction bases numbered 9, after V lost 2 bases and J lost 3 bases. The V gene's germline CDR1 is DFQATT and CDR2 SNEGSKA (reference sequence). The CDR3 DNA reads TGCAGTGCTAGACCGACCCGAGCGGGATACACCGGGGAGCTGTTTTTT. Translation: CSARPTRAGYTGELFF.

This clonotype occurred a few times. This chain uses TRBV28 with TRBJ2-4; 11 nucleotides line up with TRBD2. The CDR3 consists of 19 residues. Trimming at V came to 3 bases and at J to 0 bases, leaving 10 bases not matched to a gene. Germline V gene data show CDR1 as MDHEN and CDR2 as SYDVKM. The CDR3 reads CASSLSLTSGTVAKNIQYF. Here the CDR3 DNA reads TGTGCCAGCAGTTTGAGTCTGACTAGCGGGACCGTAGCCAAAAACATTCAGTACTTC.

The chain combines TRBV7-9 with TRBJ1-1, with D unclear. Germline loops: CDR1 SEHNR, CDR2 FQNEAQ (reference sequence). Trimming took 1 base from V and 8 from J, leaving 11 bases between them. This CDR3 comprises 13 residues. The CDR3 DNA sequence: TGTGCCAGCAGCTTAGATCTCGAGACCGAAGCTTTCTTT. Protein: CASSLDLETEAFF. Together with reference TRBV7-9 and TRBJ1-1, the CDR3 gives the full variable domain: DTGVSQNPRHKITKRGQNVTFRCDPISEHNRLYWYRQTLGQGPEFLTYFQNEAQLEKSRLLSDRFSAERPKGSFSTLEIQRTEQGDSAMYLCASSLDLETEAFFGQGTRLTVV.

Ten or more counts support this clonotype. The J gene is TRBJ2-1, the V gene TRBV7-9, with 8 bases lining up with TRBD2. CDR1 is SEHNR, CDR2 FQNEAQ, per germline (reference sequence). The V segment lost 5 bases and the J segment 8 bases; nucleotides outside the gene matches: 5. The CDR3 contains 13 residues. CDR3 residues: CASSLSGKDEQFF. CDR3 DNA sequence: TGTGCCAGCAGCCTTAGCGGGAAAGATGAGCAGTTCTTC.

In this sample, this clonotype turned up a few times. The CDR3 nucleotides read TGTGCCAGCAGCTTAGTCCTGGGAGTTAGCGGGAGTGATAATGAGCAGTTCTTC. It is translated as CASSLVLGVSGSDNEQFF. The J gene is TRBJ2-1, the V gene TRBV11-2, with 9 bases aligning to TRBD2. V shed 1 base and J 7 bases; nucleotides not matched to a gene: 14. The CDR3 runs 18 residues. The germline V gene encodes CDR1 SGHAT and CDR2 FQNNGV.

The chain joins TRBV6-5 to TRBJ2-7; 8 nucleotides line up with TRBD1. V was clipped by 5 bases and J by 3 bases; unmatched bases: 6. The CDR3 totals 14 residues. Per germline, CDR1 MNHEY and CDR2 SVGAGI. The CDR3: CASSAQGGGYEQYF. DNA of the CDR3: TGTGCCAGCAGTGCACAGGGGGGAGGCTACGAGCAGTACTTC.

This clonotype came up a few times. The chain recombines TRBV24-1 with TRBJ2-1; possible D gene TRBD1, 5 bases. Trimming removed 0 bases at V and 4 bases at J, with 6 bases between. In germline, CDR1 is KGHDR, CDR2 SFDVKD. There are 14 residues in the CDR3. The CDR3 sequence is CATSDLGAYNEQFF. The CDR3 nucleotides are TGTGCCACCAGTGATTTGGGGGCGTACAATGAGCAGTTCTTC.

J is TRBJ2-5 and V is TRBV7-2; TRBD1 is a possible D gene (7 bases). The CDR3 runs to 15 residues. The V end was cut by 5 bases, the J end by 0 bases, with 13 bases between. The germline CDR1 and CDR2 sequences are SGHTA and FQGNSA. Written as DNA, the CDR3 is TGTGCCAGCAGCCGGGACAGCGGGTACCAAGAGACCCAGTACTTC. Amino acid sequence: CASSRDSGYQETQYF.

The genes are TRBV10-2 and TRBJ2-1, with D uncertain. Looked up from germline, CDR1 is WSHSY and CDR2 is SAAADI. With 7 bases removed from V and 10 bases from J, the gap between germline ends came to 14 bases. CDR3 length equals 12 residues. The CDR3 region has the DNA TGCGCCAGCACCCTTTCCGGTGGGGAGCAGTTCTTC. It is translated as CASTLSGGEQFF.

The chain carries TRBV7-2 and TRBJ2-3; D may be TRBD2 (5 bases). There are 13 residues in the CDR3. The germline gives CDR1 SGHTA, CDR2 FQGNSA. V shed 4 bases and J shed 5 bases, with 10 bases lying between them. The CDR3 spells CASSYNAGDTQYF. As DNA, the CDR3 is TGTGCCAGCAGCTATAACGCGGGAGATACGCAGTATTTT.

This chain links TRBV27 with TRBJ2-6, with TRBD1 matching over 9 bases. V was pared by 5 bases and J by 2 bases, with 10 bases of the junction left unmatched. Per germline, CDR1 MNHEY and CDR2 SMNVEV (reference sequence). This CDR3 has 18 amino acids. DNA for the CDR3: TGTGCCAGCAGTGAGGCGGGGACAGGGTACGCTGGGGCCAACGTCCTGACTTTC. It specifies CASSEAGTGYAGANVLTF.